This entry lists 31 T cell receptor beta chains sequenced from one sample in a study of blood T cells in healthy people across ages. Alongside a J-beta primer mix, a sample-barcoded 5' primer served in a second PCR lasting about 7 to 11 cycles. TCRdb re-derived calls from the 5' RACE reads in MiXCR, one entry per CDR3 protein. Counted here are 1.5 million to 1.9 million distinct CDR3 sequences, roughly two fifths occurring once; the ten biggest clones make up over 3.5%. The material sequenced was blood. These receptors were obtained from a woman between 18 and 29 years old in good health.

CDR3 residues: CASSRDPGTQYF. CDR3 nucleotides: TGTGCCAGCAGTCGGGATCCCGGGACGCAGTATTTT. The rearrangement joins TRBV6-5 to TRBJ2-3; tentative D call: TRBD2 (5 bases). The length of the CDR3 is 12 residues. From germline, CDR1 is MNHEY and CDR2 SVGAGI. V lost 5 bases and J 9 bases, leaving 12 bases between the germline ends.

V usage is TRBV4-3 and J usage is TRBJ1-1; the match to TRBD1 covers 11 bases. Looked up from germline, CDR1 is LGHNA and CDR2 is YSLEER. This CDR3 is 16 amino acids long. The V and J ends lost 1 base and 4 bases, in that order; junction bases with no gene match: 5. The CDR3 DNA reads as TGCGCCAGCAGCCAAGTATTAGGGACAGGGGGCACTGAAGCTTTCTTT. This gives the protein CASSQVLGTGGTEAFF.

This clonotype was found a few times. V and J are TRBV5-1 and TRBJ2-5; no definite D call. V was clipped by 1 base and J by 2 bases, with 12 bases between them. Germline CDR1 and CDR2: SGHRS and YFSETQ. The CDR3 runs to 15 residues. The CDR3 sequence: CASSLRGGGQETQYF. The CDR3, as DNA: TGCGCCAGCAGCTTGAGAGGCGGCGGTCAAGAGACCCAGTACTTC.

CDR3 coding DNA: TGTGCCTGGGGGGGCGGTGAGACCCAGTACTTC. Translated, it gives CAWGGGETQYF. This sequence joins TRBV30 and TRBJ2-5; perhaps TRBD1 as D (6 bases). The germline V gene has CDR1 GTSNPN and CDR2 SVGIG (reference sequence). The germline V and J ends were trimmed by 5 bases and 5 bases, with 9 bases remaining between them. The CDR3 spans 11 residues.

This clonotype has only a few counts. V usage is TRBV7-9 and J usage is TRBJ2-7; no clear D gene. V was clipped by 6 bases and J by 6 bases, with 21 bases between them. The CDR3 sequence is 15 residues long. CDR1 and CDR2 (germline): SEHNR, FQNEAQ (reference sequence). CDR3: CASSPTTSTIAEQYF. The CDR3 DNA sequence: TGTGCCAGCAGTCCGACAACCTCGACGATTGCCGAGCAGTACTTC.

J is TRBJ2-6 and V is TRBV5-1; 8 bases are shared with TRBD1. J gave up 10 bases and V 4 bases, and 16 bases lay outside the gene matches. The CDR3 length is 17 residues. Germline CDR1 reads SGHRS; CDR2 reads YFSETQ. The CDR3 sequence is CASSPYLPGQADNVLTF. The CDR3 DNA follows: TGCGCCAGCAGCCCCTATCTCCCGGGACAGGCAGATAACGTCCTGACTTTC.

This clonotype was counted only a few times. The rearrangement joins TRBV4-1 to TRBJ2-6; 8 positions match TRBD2. The CDR3 runs 17 residues. With V trimmed by 1 base and J by 1 base, 3 bases remained unmatched. The V gene's germline CDR1 is MGHRA and CDR2 YSYEKL. The CDR3 sequence: CASSQVGLGSGANVLTF. For the CDR3, the DNA is TGCGCCAGCAGCCAAGTGGGACTAGGATCTGGGGCCAACGTCCTGACTTTC.

The chain joins TRBV10-1 to TRBJ1-2, with D hard to call. The V gene lost 0 bases and the J gene lost 5 bases, with 10 bases spanning the gap. The V gene's germline CDR1 is WNHNN and CDR2 SYGVQD (reference sequence). The CDR3 is 14 residues long. As DNA, the CDR3 is TGCGCCAGCAGTGAGTCGGGCAGAAAGTATGGCTACACCTTC. Translated, it gives CASSESGRKYGYTF.

This clonotype was recorded a few times. This chain connects TRBV7-3 to TRBJ2-3; 9 nucleotides align to TRBD2. J was trimmed by 1 base and V by 4 bases; bases with no gene match: 6. CDR1 is SGHTA, CDR2 FQGTGA, per germline. The CDR3 spans 16 residues. This CDR3 is CASSSRKREGTDTQYF. DNA for the CDR3: TGTGCCAGCAGCTCAAGAAAGCGGGAGGGCACAGATACGCAGTATTTT.

The rearrangement links TRBV12-3 or TRBV12-4 to TRBJ2-5; 7 bases are shared with TRBD2. V gave up 2 bases and J gave up 5 bases; unmatched junction bases: 8. CDR3 length: 15 amino acids. Here the CDR3 reads CASSLLAGATETQYF. CDR3 sequence (DNA): TGTGCCAGCAGTTTACTCGCGGGAGCAACCGAGACCCAGTACTTC.

In its sample, this clonotype was seen once. This chain joins TRBV7-2 and TRBJ1-1, with D possibly matching TRBD1 (6 bases). This CDR3 region has 15 residues. Germline V gene data show CDR1 as SGHTA and CDR2 as FQGNSA. V lost 2 bases, J lost 4 bases, and 14 bases lay in between. As DNA, the CDR3 is TGTGCCAGCAGCTTAACTTTCTCAGGGGCCACTGAAGCTTTCTTT. This gives the protein CASSLTFSGATEAFF.

This chain connects TRBV6-5 to TRBJ1-1; the D is unclear. This CDR3 contains 17 residues. The V gene lost 0 bases and the J gene lost 1 base, with 15 bases spanning the gap. Germline-derived CDR1 and CDR2 are MNHEY and SVGAGI. The CDR3 DNA sequence: TGTGCCAGCAGTTACTCGCGGGTGCCCACAGAGAACACTGAAGCTTTCTTT. Protein product: CASSYSRVPTENTEAFF.

V gene TRBV7-2 combines with J gene TRBJ2-7; 10 bases align to TRBD2. Per the germline V gene, CDR1 is SGHTA and CDR2 is FQGNSA. V gave up 2 bases and J gave up 0 bases; unmatched junction bases: 4. The CDR3 is made up of 16 amino acids. CDR3 coding DNA: TGTGCCAGCAGCTTACGGGCTAGCGGGAGCTCCTACGAGCAGTACTTC. Protein sequence: CASSLRASGSSYEQYF.

This rearrangement joins TRBV6-1 to TRBJ1-1; D is undetermined. The CDR3 sequence is 15 residues long. Per germline, CDR1 MNHNS and CDR2 SASEGT. Between the trimmed V and J ends, which lost 1 base and 1 base, there was a span of 10 bases. The CDR3: CASSEVKGKNTEAFF. In DNA, the CDR3 is TGTGCCAGCAGTGAAGTGAAGGGAAAGAACACTGAAGCTTTCTTT.

As regards this clonotype: The junction departs from the called germline gene at one end, perhaps through a read error. The gene calls are TRBV7-7 and TRBJ2-5; TRBD2 agrees at 9 bases. The CDR3 runs to 15 residues. Germline V gene data show CDR1 as SSHAT and CDR2 as FNYEAQ (reference sequence). In DNA form, the CDR3 reads TGTGCTAGCAGCTCCAGCGGGGGGTTCCAAGAGACCCAGTACTTC. This translates into CASSSSGGFQETQYF.

The chain carries TRBV18 and TRBJ2-4, with unresolved D. Per the germline V gene, CDR1 is KGHSH and CDR2 is LQKENI. The CDR3 totals 14 residues. Trimming cost V 3 bases and J 8 bases, with 14 bases left between them. In nucleotides, the CDR3 is TGTGCCAGCTCACCGGTGGGGAATTCAGACATTCAGTACTTC. Translating gives CASSPVGNSDIQYF.

This clonotype has more than one count but fewer than ten. The V and J genes are TRBV20-1 and TRBJ2-5, with D perhaps matching TRBD1 (5 bases). The germline V gene has CDR1 DFQATT and CDR2 SNEGSKA (reference sequence). The CDR3 spans 12 residues. Between the trimmed V and J ends, which lost 5 bases and 3 bases, there was a span of 10 bases. CDR3: CSAQQAEETQYF. The CDR3 nucleotides read TGCAGTGCTCAACAGGCTGAAGAGACCCAGTACTTC.

CDR3 region: CASSTTPQTSGNGQYF. The CDR3 nucleotides read TGTGCCAGCAGCACTACTCCCCAGACTAGCGGAAACGGGCAGTACTTC. The chain carries TRBV7-2 and TRBJ2-7; 9 positions match TRBD2. With V trimmed by 5 bases and J by 9 bases, 17 bases remained unmatched. Germline assignment: CDR1 SGHTA and CDR2 FQGNSA. The CDR3 consists of 16 residues. The full variable domain, rest sourced from reference TRBV7-2 and TRBJ2-7, is GAGVSQSPSNKVTEKGKDVELRCDPISGHTALYWYRQSLGQGLEFLIYFQGNSAPDKSGLPSDRFSAERTGGSVSTLTIQRTQQEDSAVYLCASSTTPQTSGNGQYFGPGTRLTVT.

This sequence joins TRBV4-1 and TRBJ1-2; D may be TRBD1 (5 bases). This CDR3 region has 14 residues. Between the trimmed V and J ends, which lost 3 bases and 0 bases, there was a span of 8 bases. The germline V gene encodes CDR1 MGHRA and CDR2 YSYEKL. This chain's CDR3 is CASSHVGANYGYTF. The CDR3 DNA reads TGCGCCAGCAGCCATGTAGGGGCTAACTATGGCTACACCTTC.

V is TRBV30 and J is TRBJ1-1, with a possible D match to TRBD1 (6 bases). This CDR3 comprises 13 residues. V lost 0 bases and J 6 bases, leaving 11 bases between the germline ends. CDR1 and CDR2 from the germline V gene are GTSNPN and SVGIG (reference sequence). In DNA, the CDR3 is TGTGCCTGGAGTGTACAGGGTGTTGCTGAAGCTTTCTTT. It is translated as CAWSVQGVAEAFF.

A remark on this clonotype: This may stem from a read error, because a much larger clone lies one nucleotide away. The chain couples TRBV12-3 or TRBV12-4 to TRBJ2-1; D may be TRBD1 or TRBD2 (5 bases each). Gene TRBJ2-7 matches the end of the DNA better, so the J call may be wrong. This CDR3 contains 14 residues. This chain's CDR3 is CARSLDGTYNEQYF. In nucleotides, the CDR3 is TGTGCCAGAAGCCTGGACGGGACCTACAATGAGCAGTACTTC.

The chain couples TRBV6-2 or TRBV6-3 to TRBJ1-2; D is possibly TRBD1 (6 bases). Germline assignment: CDR1 MNHEY and CDR2 SVGEGT. This CDR3 spans 13 amino acids. V was pared by 7 bases and J by 7 bases, with 16 bases between. CDR3: CASKKTGEGGYTF. The DNA of the CDR3 is TGTGCCAGCAAGAAGACAGGAGAGGGTGGCTACACCTTC.

The chain joins TRBV4-2 to TRBJ2-3; D gene unclear. CDR1 LGHNA and CDR2 YNFKEQ come from the germline V gene. The V end was cut by 2 bases, the J end by 2 bases, with 14 bases between. The CDR3 sequence is 16 residues long. In DNA, the CDR3 is TGTGCCAGCAGCCAAACGGAGAACCCCCCCACAGATACGCAGTATTTT. This encodes CASSQTENPPTDTQYF.

This clonotype appeared many times. The V gene is TRBV9, the J gene TRBJ2-3; possible D gene TRBD2, 6 bases. V shed 4 bases and J shed 0 bases, with 12 bases lying between them. Germline lookup yields CDR1 SGDLS and CDR2 YYNGEE. The CDR3 is 15 residues long. The CDR3 coding sequence is TGTGCCAGCAGCCCCTCGGCGGGGAGCACAGATACGCAGTATTTT. Encoded protein: CASSPSAGSTDTQYF.

This clonotype was detected a few times. The chain employs TRBV11-2 and TRBJ2-7; 7 nucleotides agree with TRBD1. With 1 base clipped from V and 5 bases from J, the junction kept 8 bases outside the gene matches. Germline CDR1 SGHAT, CDR2 FQNNGV. This CDR3 contains 15 residues. The CDR3 coding sequence is TGTGCCAGCAGCTTAGTTAAGACAGGGCTGGACGAGCAGTACTTC. Its protein is CASSLVKTGLDEQYF.

The chain uses TRBV12-3 or TRBV12-4 and TRBJ2-1, with D perhaps TRBD1 (6 bases). The J call may be in error: the DNA end matches TRBJ2-7 better. The CDR3 is 15 amino acids. CDR3 sequence: CASRLQGLSYNEQYF. The CDR3 DNA is TGTGCCAGCAGGTTACAGGGTCTCTCCTACAATGAGCAGTACTTC.

This clonotype was detected only a few times. The chain couples TRBV7-9 to TRBJ1-2; no firm D call. The V and J ends lost 3 bases and 4 bases respectively, with 12 bases between them. The CDR3 sequence is 14 residues long. Germline V gene data show CDR1 as SEHNR and CDR2 as FQNEAQ (reference sequence). The CDR3 here is CASSFGTNLYGYTF. In DNA form, the CDR3 reads TGTGCCAGCAGCTTCGGTACCAACCTCTATGGCTACACCTTC. The full variable domain, in which reference TRBV7-9 and TRBJ1-2 provide the parts outside the CDR3, is DTGVSQNPRHKITKRGQNVTFRCDPISEHNRLYWYRQTLGQGPEFLTYFQNEAQLEKSRLLSDRFSAERPKGSFSTLEIQRTEQGDSAMYLCASSFGTNLYGYTFGSGTRLTVV.

V is TRBV7-2 and J is TRBJ2-3; no definite D call. CDR1 SGHTA and CDR2 FQGNSA come from the germline V gene. Trimming left V 6 bases short and J 2 bases short, with 6 bases between. The CDR3 sequence is 12 residues long. The CDR3 region is CASRRYTDTQYF. The CDR3 DNA follows: TGTGCCAGCAGACGTTACACAGATACGCAGTATTTT.

The genes are TRBV20-1 and TRBJ1-2; D call uncertain. Trimming left V 0 bases short and J 0 bases short, with 2 bases between. This CDR3 is built from 12 residues. Looked up from germline, CDR1 is DFQATT and CDR2 is SNEGSKA (reference sequence). The CDR3 is CSAREPNYGYTF. The CDR3 DNA reads as TGCAGTGCTAGAGAGCCTAACTATGGCTACACCTTC.

The genes are TRBV7-2 and TRBJ2-7, with 7 bases matching TRBD1. Germline CDR1 and CDR2: SGHTA and FQGNSA. The V and J ends lost 1 base and 0 bases, in that order; junction bases with no gene match: 3. This CDR3 contains 15 residues. The CDR3 loop reads CASSLVDRVSYEQYF. DNA for the CDR3: TGTGCCAGCAGCTTAGTCGACAGGGTCTCCTACGAGCAGTACTTC. The variable domain in full, completed from reference TRBV7-2 and TRBJ2-7, reads GAGVSQSPSNKVTEKGKDVELRCDPISGHTALYWYRQSLGQGLEFLIYFQGNSAPDKSGLPSDRFSAERTGGSVSTLTIQRTQQEDSAVYLCASSLVDRVSYEQYFGPGTRLTVT.

The sample holds a few counts of this clonotype. This rearrangement joins TRBV9 to TRBJ2-7, with TRBD2 as a possible D gene (5 bases). CDR3 length equals 14 residues. Germline CDR1 is SGDLS and CDR2 is YYNGEE. Trimming left V 0 bases short and J 5 bases short, with 12 bases between. The CDR3 is CASSVDGGSNEQYF. The CDR3 DNA follows: TGTGCCAGCAGCGTAGATGGCGGGTCCAACGAGCAGTACTTC.